The source of this TCR beta chain is a study of identifying expanded T cells in peripheral blood (dated by TCRdb to the late 2010s). Regarding the complete study: Technical replicates were generated by sequencing separate aliquots of the same genomic DNA pool, with four replicates compared pairwise.

Comments on this clone: The antigen it recognizes is unknown. Base qualities were left out, and no much larger clone turns up one base away.

The paper as a whole reports these results and caveats: The authors expected biological variance in healthy repertoires might increase further over much longer intervals such as months to years. Between technical replicates the binomial model flagged roughly 1.1 differentially abundant clones, whereas over about two weeks the binomial model flagged about 16.4 and over about four weeks approximately 18. Across all healthy-donor time intervals, the beta-binomial model significantly cut both the number of clones called differentially abundant and the false-positive rate. In all healthy donors, the variance in clone template counts between samples taken around two weeks apart rose significantly as total template count increased.

No immune events, such as infections, were documented for the healthy donors during the collection period. Time-dependent variance in a beta-binomial model of T-cell clone differential abundance was calibrated using healthy-donor blood repertoires as a training cohort. The training cohort included around 10 healthy donors, of whom 3 were female and 7 were male. An age range of about 29 to 65 years, with an average of about 39 years, was recorded for the donors. Obtained from a commercial supplier, whole blood was collected from each healthy donor at three time points set about 2 weeks apart. For immunosequencing, genomic DNA was extracted from whole blood that had not been sorted. TCRbeta CDR3 regions were profiled with the immunoSEQ Assay using bias-controlled multiplex PCR amplification of genomic DNA. The study's own analysis went as follows. To quantify the absolute abundance of each unique TCRbeta CDR3 region, the sequences were collapsed and filtered. Two models were used to test differential abundance: a binomial model (Fisher-equivalent) and a beta-binomial model that adds time-dependent variance fitted from healthy donors. Clones with fewer than 5 combined templates were removed, and a clone was called differentially abundant if the clone's Benjamini-Hochberg FDR was below 0.01. The form v = (b*log(k)+a)^2 was used to model beta-binomial variance as a function of total template count across the two samples. The table was pulled from immuneACCESS by TCRdb, which kept in-frame rearrangements only. Such tables lose some clones; where checked, under half of the loss comes from unresolved V genes, and the rest has no known cause. V and J calls and clone size are those listed in that table; D and trimming were worked out from the DNA. The sample table shows around 100,000 clones, and approximately 88% are seen once. Roughly a sixth of the sample rests with the top ten.

V is cut by 2 bases and J by 5 bases, and the space between the germline ends is 12 bases. The germline V gene provides CDR1 SGHTA and CDR2 FQGNSA. From its cysteine to its phenylalanine, the CDR3 spans 14 amino acids. Only CDR3 DNA is held: 42 bases, read in frame from base 1. This sequence uses TRBV7-2 and TRBJ2-5; TRBD1 might be the D gene, on 6 matching bases. The specimen was blood. This TCR was recovered from a person between 18 and 75 years old in good health. The CDR3 sequence is CASSLSTGRETQYF. The base sequence is TGTGCCAGCAGCTTATCTACAGGGCGGGAGACCCAGTACTTC. With all but the CDR3 taken from the reference TRBV7-2 and TRBJ2-5 genes, the full variable domain is: GAGVSQSPSNKVTEKGKDVELRCDPISGHTALYWYRQSLGQGLEFLIYFQGNSAPDKSGLPSDRFSAERTGGSVSTLTIQRTQQEDSAVYLCASSLSTGRETQYFGPGTRLLVL.